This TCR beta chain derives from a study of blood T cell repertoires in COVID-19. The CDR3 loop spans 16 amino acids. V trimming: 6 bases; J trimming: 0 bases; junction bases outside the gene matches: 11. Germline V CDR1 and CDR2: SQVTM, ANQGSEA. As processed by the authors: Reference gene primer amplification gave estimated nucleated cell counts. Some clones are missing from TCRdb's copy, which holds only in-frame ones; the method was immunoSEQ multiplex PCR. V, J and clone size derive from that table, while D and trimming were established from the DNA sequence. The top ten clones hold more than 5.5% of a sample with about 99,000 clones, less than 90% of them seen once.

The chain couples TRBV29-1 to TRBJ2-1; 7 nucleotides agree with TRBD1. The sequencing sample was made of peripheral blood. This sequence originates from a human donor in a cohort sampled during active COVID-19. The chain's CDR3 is CSVSKGAGSSYNEQFF. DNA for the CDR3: TGCAGCGTATCGAAGGGGGCAGGGAGCTCCTACAATGAGCAGTTCTTC.